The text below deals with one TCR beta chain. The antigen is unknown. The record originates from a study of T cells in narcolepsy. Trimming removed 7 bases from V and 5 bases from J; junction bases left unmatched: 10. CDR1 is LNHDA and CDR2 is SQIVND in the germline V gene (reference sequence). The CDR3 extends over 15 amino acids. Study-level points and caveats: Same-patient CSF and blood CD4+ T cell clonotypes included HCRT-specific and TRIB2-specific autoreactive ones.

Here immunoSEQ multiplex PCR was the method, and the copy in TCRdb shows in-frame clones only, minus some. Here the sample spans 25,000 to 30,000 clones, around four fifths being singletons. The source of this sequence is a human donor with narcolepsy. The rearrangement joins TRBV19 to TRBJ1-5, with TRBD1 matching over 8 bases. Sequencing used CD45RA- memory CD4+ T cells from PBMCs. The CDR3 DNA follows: TGTGCCAGTACTCCATCAGGACAGGGTTATCAGCCCCAGCATTTT. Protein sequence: CASTPSGQGYQPQHF. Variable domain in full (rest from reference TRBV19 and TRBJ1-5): DGGITQSPKYLFRKEGQNVTLSCEQNLNHDAMYWYRQDPGQGLRLIYYSQIVNDFQKGDIAEGYSVSREKKESFPLTVTSAQKNPTAFYLCASTPSGQGYQPQHFGDGTRLSIL.